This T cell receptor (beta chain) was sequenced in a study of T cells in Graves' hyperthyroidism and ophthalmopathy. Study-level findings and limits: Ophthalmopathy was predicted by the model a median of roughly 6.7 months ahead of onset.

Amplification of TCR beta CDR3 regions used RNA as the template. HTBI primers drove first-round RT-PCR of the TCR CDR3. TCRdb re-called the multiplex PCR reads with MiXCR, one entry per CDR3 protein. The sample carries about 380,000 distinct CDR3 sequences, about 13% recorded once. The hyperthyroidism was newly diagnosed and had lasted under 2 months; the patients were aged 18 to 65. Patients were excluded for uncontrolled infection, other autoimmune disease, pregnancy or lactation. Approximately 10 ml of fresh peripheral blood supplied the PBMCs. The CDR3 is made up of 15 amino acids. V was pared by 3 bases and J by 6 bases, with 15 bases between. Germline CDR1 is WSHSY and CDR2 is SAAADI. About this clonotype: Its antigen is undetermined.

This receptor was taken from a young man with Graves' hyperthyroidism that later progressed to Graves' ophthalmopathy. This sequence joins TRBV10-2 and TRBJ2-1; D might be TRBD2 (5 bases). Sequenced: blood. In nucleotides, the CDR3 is TGCGCCAGCAGTGATGCCGGGATCAAGATCAATGAGCAGTTCTTC. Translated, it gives CASSDAGIKINEQFF.